The T cell receptor (beta chain) described here comes from a study of T cells in Graves' hyperthyroidism and ophthalmopathy (dated by TCRdb to about 2019). Background on the whole study: Peripheral blood samples were taken at the time of initial diagnosis, prior to any treatment. To identify TCR V-J signatures that set the groups apart, the researchers used a discovery cohort of about a hundred patients, made up of 43 with Graves' ophthalmopathy and about 55 with stable Graves' hyperthyroidism. Prospective prediction of ophthalmopathy was tested in an independent validation cohort of fewer than 20 hyperthyroidism patients and roughly 16 patients who later progressed to ophthalmopathy. The 75 to 100 discovery patients were divided at random into training and test sets in a 7:3 ratio. The study also compared thyroid tissue and blood T-cell repertoires from more than 5 Graves' hyperthyroidism patients. After blood sampling, hyperthyroidism patients were treated with methimazole at a starting dose of 30 mg daily, and ophthalmopathy patients were treated with high-dose intravenous methylprednisolone. The paper reports TCR Vbeta CDR3 sequencing of roughly 140 peripheral blood samples: 40 or so ophthalmopathy, 70 to 85 hyperthyroidism and 17 progressor patients. The study at large found these results: Sample size was not statistically predetermined, and blinding of investigators to group allocation was not performed. In validation, the model predicted progression to ophthalmopathy with 55% to 71% sensitivity and 72% to 85% specificity, a median of around 6.6 months before onset. Ophthalmopathy was separated from stable hyperthyroidism by a 13 V-J signature model, with approximately 90% sensitivity and approximately 81% specificity obtained in cross-validation and 80%/75% obtained in testing. Most expanded thyroid clonotypes (frequency above 0.001) were also found in blood, which suggests that blood repertoires may mirror thyroid immune responses.

TCR beta CDR3 regions were amplified from RNA transcripts. The first round of RT-PCR for the TCR CDR3 was performed with the HTBI primer set and the Qiagen OneStep RT-PCR kit. The libraries were constructed in a second round of multiplex PCR and then size-selected and purified. Libraries were sequenced paired-end with 100 bp reads on an Illumina HiSeq2000. Regarding the original processing steps: SOAPnuke was used to process the raw data, removing reads that contained adapters or uncalled bases, had a mean Phred below 15, or lacked an exact match to the constant primer or identifier. High-quality paired reads were merged using COPE v1.2.5, and each unique nucleotide sequence was defined as a clonotype. MiTCR v1.1 was used to align the clonotypes against IMGT TRBV, TRBD and TRBJ reference segments. The analysis included only V-J combinations with a frequency above 0.0001, which together covered over 98% of the repertoires. The TCS score was defined as the ratio of F50 (clonal expansion) to E x V (chaos), calculated using BLOSUM62-based TCRdist between CDR3 peptides within each V-J. Welch's t-statistics and random forest reduced 500 to 650 V-J features to some 14, which were used in a naive Bayes classifier (R e1071). TCRdb trimmed public reads at Q25 via fastp, called clones via MiXCR and kept in-frame beta chains. Records with the same CDR3 protein are collapsed into one entry carrying the most frequent genes and DNA. The V and J calls here are based on TCRdb, not the publication. For this sample the table gives 700,000 or so distinct CDR3 sequences, of which roughly 15% were detected only once. The ten most abundant clones make up 8.4% of the sample.

A remark on this clonotype: Its binding antigen is unknown. The record has no base qualities; no much larger clone is one base away.

A patient counted as having stable Graves' hyperthyroidism if no progression to ophthalmopathy occurred over 18 months of follow-up. Hyperthyroidism patients were aged 18 to 65 years and newly diagnosed, with disease duration of less than 2 months. The study excluded patients with uncontrolled infections, other autoimmune diseases, pregnancy or lactation. Diagnoses were established on the basis of clinical symptoms, serum thyroxine and TRAb, thyroid ultrasound, and orbital computed tomography. Ficoll-Paque density gradient centrifugation was used to isolate PBMCs from 8 to 10 ml of fresh peripheral blood. Total RNA was extracted with Trizol reagent, and quality was checked on an Agilent 2100 Bioanalyzer. From the germline V gene, CDR1 is SQVTM and CDR2 is ANQGSEA. Reading from cysteine to phenylalanine, the CDR3 counts 13 amino acids. Only CDR3 DNA remains: 39 bases, in frame from the first base. The V end loses 7 bases and the J end loses 2 bases, and a stretch of 14 bases separates them.

The sequenced sample consisted of blood. The V and J segments used are TRBV29-1 and TRBJ1-1; no D segment can be confidently identified. This clonotype was obtained from a man younger than 30 with Graves' hyperthyroidism. Here the CDR3 is given as CSGGGSPNTEAFF. In nucleotides, the sequence is TGCAGCGGGGGAGGGTCCCCCAACACTGAAGCTTTCTTT.